What follows are 22 T cell receptor beta chains derived from one specimen sequenced in a study of CD8+CD57+ T cells in acquired aplastic anemia. Genomic DNA was employed as the template in profiling TCR beta VDJ and CDR3. MiXCR was run by TCRdb on the reads, yielding one entry per CDR3 protein. Of more than 95,000 distinct CDR3 sequences listed, roughly 40% are singletons. Flow cytometry had shown expanded CD8+CD57+ cells in the patients chosen for sequencing. Material: sorted CD4+, CD8+, or CD8+CD57+ T cells (not recorded which) from PBMCs. Receptors originate from a human donor with aplastic anemia.

This clonotype was counted at least ten times. This chain connects TRBV10-3 to TRBJ1-3; TRBD1 matches 7 bases. The germline V gene encodes CDR1 ENHRY and CDR2 SYGVKD. The CDR3 length is 19 residues. V shed 0 bases and J 0 bases; nucleotides not matched to a gene: 11. In DNA, the CDR3 is TGTGCCATCAGTGAGTCGAGAGGGGGCGTTCCCGGCTCTGGAAACACCATATATTTT. It encodes CAISESRGGVPGSGNTIYF.

The sample holds many counts of this clonotype. This sequence joins TRBV6-1 and TRBJ1-2; no clear D gene. Germline lookup yields CDR1 MNHNS and CDR2 SASEGT. The CDR3 contains 12 residues. Trimming left V 7 bases short and J 3 bases short, with 9 bases between. This CDR3 is CASNRGDYGYTF. DNA of the CDR3: TGTGCCAGCAATAGAGGAGACTATGGCTACACCTTC.

This clonotype was counted ten times or more. The chain links TRBV2 to TRBJ2-2, with 7 bases lining up with TRBD1. V shed 7 bases, J shed 2 bases, and the junction held 4 bases outside the gene matches. The germline CDR1 and CDR2 sequences are SNHLY and FYNNEI. The CDR3 totals 14 residues. The chain's CDR3 is CASIRDRNTGELFF. The CDR3 nucleotides are TGTGCCAGCATACGGGACAGAAACACCGGGGAGCTGTTTTTT.

This clonotype was seen a few times. The rearrangement joins TRBV6-2 or TRBV6-3 to TRBJ2-7; possibly TRBD1 for D (6 bases). Germline V CDR1 and CDR2: MNHEY, SVGEGT. There are 13 residues in the CDR3. Deletions cut 4 bases from V and 3 bases from J, with 10 bases between. The CDR3 DNA reads TGTGCCAGCAGTTCGGGACACCTCTACGAGCAGTACTTC. It codes for CASSSGHLYEQYF.

V and J are TRBV15 and TRBJ2-3; 9 bases match TRBD2. Germline lookup yields CDR1 LNHNV and CDR2 YYDKDF (reference sequence). The junction had 11 bases not matched to a gene; V was cut back by 3 bases and J by 10 bases. The CDR3 runs 15 residues. The CDR3: CATSRLRGGPSSQYF. The CDR3 region has the DNA TGTGCCACCAGCAGGCTGCGGGGGGGCCCCTCCTCGCAGTATTTT.

The chain employs TRBV15 and TRBJ2-7; TRBD2 matches at 7 bases. CDR3 length: 16 residues. In germline, CDR1 is LNHNV, CDR2 YYDKDF (reference sequence). Trimming took 3 bases from V and 0 from J; bases not matched to a gene: 8. CDR3 in DNA: TGTGCCACCAGCAGCCTGGGGGGGTTAAGCTCCTACGAGCAGTACTTC. Protein product: CATSSLGGLSSYEQYF.

This clonotype was counted ten times or more. J is TRBJ2-1 and V is TRBV14, with D unresolved. In germline, CDR1 is SGHDN, CDR2 FVKESK. The CDR3 covers 13 residues. V lost 1 base and J 9 bases, leaving 10 bases between the germline ends. The CDR3 spells CASSQGVRVEQFF. The CDR3 DNA is TGTGCCAGCAGCCAAGGAGTCCGCGTTGAGCAGTTCTTC.

This clonotype was observed a handful of times. The chain recombines TRBV18 with TRBJ1-3; D gene uncertain. The V gene's germline CDR1 is KGHSH and CDR2 LQKENI. The CDR3 loop spans 13 amino acids. Trimming stripped 7 bases from V and 0 bases from J, with 7 bases between. The CDR3 bases are TGTGCCAGCTTGGTCTCCTCTGGAAACACCATATATTTT. Encoded protein: CASLVSSGNTIYF.

This clonotype came up many times. The rearrangement joins TRBV27 to TRBJ2-7; the match to TRBD1 covers 8 bases. J gave up 5 bases and V 0 bases, and 3 bases lay outside the gene matches. Germline loops: CDR1 MNHEY, CDR2 SMNVEV (reference sequence). The CDR3 has 14 residues. The CDR3 sequence: CASSLSRTGNEQYF. Here the CDR3 DNA reads TGTGCCAGCAGTTTATCGCGGACAGGGAACGAGCAGTACTTC.

The genes are TRBV25-1 and TRBJ2-6; 8 nucleotides line up with TRBD1. The CDR3 has 15 amino acids. CDR1 and CDR2 from the germline V gene are MGHDK and SYGVNS. V gave up 4 bases and J gave up 4 bases; unmatched junction bases: 3. The DNA of the CDR3 is TGTGCCAGCAGTGCCAGGGGGCAGGGGGCCAACGTCCTGACTTTC. Translating it yields CASSARGQGANVLTF. The full variable domain, rest sourced from reference TRBV25-1 and TRBJ2-6, is EADIYQTPRYLVIGTGKKITLECSQTMGHDKMYWYQQDPGMELHLIHYSYGVNSTEKGDLSSESTVSRIRTEHFPLTLESARPSHTSQYLCASSARGQGANVLTFGAGSRLTVL.

This clonotype was seen ten or more times. The chain carries TRBV28 and TRBJ1-1; D gene ambiguous. This CDR3 is built from 11 residues. From germline, CDR1 is MDHEN and CDR2 SYDVKM. V was cut by 5 bases and J by 8 bases, with 9 bases left in between. This CDR3 is CASSGRDEAFF. Here the CDR3 DNA reads TGTGCCAGCAGTGGACGAGACGAAGCTTTCTTT. Complete variable domain (other parts from reference TRBV28 and TRBJ1-1): DVKVTQSSRYLVKRTGEKVFLECVQDMDHENMFWYRQDPGLGLRLIYFSYDVKMKEKGDIPEGYSVSREKKERFSLILESASTNQTSMYLCASSGRDEAFFGQGTRLTVV.

This clonotype was recorded a few times. The chain links TRBV4-1 to TRBJ2-1, with 7 nucleotides matching TRBD2. The CDR3 covers 19 residues. Germline V lookup: CDR1 MGHRA, CDR2 YSYEKL. The trim removed 0 bases at V and 0 bases at J, leaving 11 bases unmatched. CDR3 sequence: CASSQDAASGAVSYNEQFF. The DNA of the CDR3 is TGCGCCAGCAGCCAAGATGCAGCTAGCGGAGCCGTCTCCTACAATGAGCAGTTCTTC.

This chain joins TRBV2 and TRBJ2-1; D may be TRBD2 (5 bases). Trimming removed 7 bases at V and 10 bases at J, with 14 bases between. CDR3 size: 12 residues. Looked up from germline, CDR1 is SNHLY and CDR2 is FYNNEI. The CDR3 loop reads CASNAGLEEQFF. In DNA, the CDR3 is TGTGCCAGCAATGCAGGACTCGAAGAGCAGTTCTTC.

The chain is built from TRBV19 and TRBJ1-2, with 7 bases fitting TRBD1. CDR1 LNHDA and CDR2 SQIVND come from the germline V gene (reference sequence). CDR3 size: 13 residues. V gave up 3 bases and J gave up 4 bases; unmatched junction bases: 2. Written as DNA, the CDR3 is TGTGCCAGTAGTATCGGGACAGCCTATGGCTACACCTTC. Its protein product is CASSIGTAYGYTF.

The chain couples TRBV10-3 to TRBJ2-5, with TRBD2 matching over 9 bases. The V gene end was trimmed by 5 bases and the J gene end by 3 bases; junction bases not matched to a gene: 7. In germline, CDR1 is ENHRY, CDR2 SYGVKD. This CDR3 contains 15 residues. DNA for the CDR3: TGTGCCATCAGTAAGCTAGCGGGGCATAAAGAGACCCAGTACTTC. This translates into CAISKLAGHKETQYF.

The chain has TRBV6-5 and TRBJ1-3, with D possibly matching TRBD1 (5 bases). Trimming removed 1 base at V and 4 bases at J, with 11 bases between. The CDR3 consists of 15 residues. CDR1 and CDR2 (germline): MNHEY, SVGAGI. The CDR3 nucleotides read TGTGCCAGCAGTTACTGGGGCTCTGAGGGAAACACCATATATTTT. It encodes CASSYWGSEGNTIYF.

Remarks on this clonotype: A clone one base away is much larger, so this may be a read error. CDR3 sequence (DNA): TGTGCCAGCAGCTTAACCGGGACAGTCAACCCTGGGGCCAACGTCCTGACTTTC. This gives the protein CASSLTGTVNPGANVLTF. V usage is TRBV7-3 and J usage is TRBJ2-6; 7 bases are shared with TRBD1. Germline-derived CDR1 and CDR2 are SGHTA and FQGTGA. The CDR3 runs to 18 residues. The junction had 7 bases not matched to a gene; V was cut back by 0 bases and J by 2 bases.

In regard to this clonotype: The junction does not match germline at one end; this may be a read error. V is TRBV9 and J is TRBJ2-3, with no clear D. This CDR3 is built from 16 residues. The germline V gene has CDR1 SGDLS and CDR2 YYNGEE. The DNA of the CDR3 is TGTGCCAGCAGCGTAGAACCAAGAACCTACGCAGATACGCAGTGTTTT. Translation: CASSVEPRTYADTQCF.

This clonotype was counted a single time. A read error may produce the germline difference seen at one junction end. CDR3 coding DNA: TGTGCTAGCAGTGAACTGGCGGCTTTCGTGGACACCGGGGAGCTGTTTTTT. It yields the protein CASSELAAFVDTGELFF. This chain joins TRBV25-1 and TRBJ2-2; D not resolved. Per the germline V gene, CDR1 is MGHDK and CDR2 is SYGVNS. CDR3 length: 17 amino acids. Full variable domain (rest looked up from reference TRBV25-1 and TRBJ2-2): EADIYQTPRYLVIGTGKKITLECSQTMGHDKMYWYQQDPGMELHLIHYSYGVNSTEKGDLSSESTVSRIRTEHFPLTLESARPSHTSQYLCASSELAAFVDTGELFFGEGSRLTVL.

This clonotype was counted between two and nine times. The J gene is TRBJ2-6, the V gene TRBV19; D is undetermined. This CDR3 is 14 amino acids long. CDR1 LNHDA and CDR2 SQIVND come from the germline V gene (reference sequence). V gave up 1 base and J gave up 4 bases, with 5 bases separating them. CDR3 protein: CASSIGPGANVLTF. The CDR3 nucleotides are TGTGCCAGTAGTATAGGGCCGGGGGCCAACGTCCTGACTTTC.

The CDR3 reads CSVASGVNEQFF. The CDR3 region has the DNA TGCAGCGTTGCTAGCGGGGTAAATGAGCAGTTCTTC. The J gene is TRBJ2-1, the V gene TRBV29-1, with 9 bases identical to TRBD2. Germline V CDR1 and CDR2: SQVTM, ANQGSEA. V was pared by 4 bases and J by 7 bases, with 2 bases of the junction left unmatched. The CDR3 spans 12 residues.

The table lists this clonotype with a few counts. Since a much larger clone is just one base distant, this may be a read error. CDR3 bases: TGCGCCAGCAGCTCCAGACAGGGTGGGGCTGAAGCTTTCTTT. Translated: CASSSRQGGAEAFF. This chain connects TRBV5-1 to TRBJ1-1, with 7 bases matching TRBD1. The V and J ends lost 3 bases and 6 bases, in that order; junction bases with no gene match: 8. The CDR3 has 14 amino acids. Germline V gene data show CDR1 as SGHRS and CDR2 as YFSETQ.